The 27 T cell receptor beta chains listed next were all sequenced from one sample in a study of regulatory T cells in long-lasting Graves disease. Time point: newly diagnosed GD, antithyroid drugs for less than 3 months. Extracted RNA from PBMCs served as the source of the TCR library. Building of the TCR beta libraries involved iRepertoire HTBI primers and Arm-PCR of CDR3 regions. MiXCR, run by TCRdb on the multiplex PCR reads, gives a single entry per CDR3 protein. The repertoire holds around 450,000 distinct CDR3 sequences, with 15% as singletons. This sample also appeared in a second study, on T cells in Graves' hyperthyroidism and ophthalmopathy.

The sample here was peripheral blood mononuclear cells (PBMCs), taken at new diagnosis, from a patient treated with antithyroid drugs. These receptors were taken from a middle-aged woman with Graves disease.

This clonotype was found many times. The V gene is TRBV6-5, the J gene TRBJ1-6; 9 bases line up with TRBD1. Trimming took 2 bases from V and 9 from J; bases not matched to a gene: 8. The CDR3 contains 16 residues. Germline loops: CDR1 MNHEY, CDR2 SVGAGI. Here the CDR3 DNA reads TGTGCCAGCAGTTACAAGAGTGGGACAGGGAGTTCACCCCTCCACTTT. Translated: CASSYKSGTGSSPLHF.

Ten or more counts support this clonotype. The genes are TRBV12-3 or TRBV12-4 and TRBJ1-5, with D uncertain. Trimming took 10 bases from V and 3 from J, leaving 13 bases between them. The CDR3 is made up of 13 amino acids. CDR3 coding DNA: TGTGCCACCTCGTGGGGAAACAATCAGCCCCAGCATTTT. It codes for CATSWGNNQPQHF.

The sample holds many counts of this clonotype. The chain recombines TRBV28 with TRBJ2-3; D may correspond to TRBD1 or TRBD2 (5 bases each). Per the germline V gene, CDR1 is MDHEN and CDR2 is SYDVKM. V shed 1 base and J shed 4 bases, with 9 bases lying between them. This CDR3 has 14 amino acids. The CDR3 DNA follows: TGTGCCAGCAGTTTATTGGGGGAGTCAGATACGCAGTATTTT. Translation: CASSLLGESDTQYF.

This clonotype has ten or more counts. The CDR3 region is CASSLQGTLYNEQFF. In DNA, the CDR3 is TGTGCCAGCAGCCTACAGGGAACCCTCTACAATGAGCAGTTCTTC. The chain uses TRBV2 and TRBJ2-1; D is possibly TRBD1 (6 bases). Germline V lookup: CDR1 SNHLY, CDR2 FYNNEI. The V and J ends lost 6 bases and 3 bases respectively, with 15 bases between them. The CDR3 loop spans 15 amino acids.

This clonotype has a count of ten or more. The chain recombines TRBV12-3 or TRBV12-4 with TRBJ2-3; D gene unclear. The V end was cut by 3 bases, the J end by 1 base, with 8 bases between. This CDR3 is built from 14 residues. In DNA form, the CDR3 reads TGTGCCAGCAGTTTCAATAGTCGCACAGATACGCAGTATTTT. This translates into CASSFNSRTDTQYF.

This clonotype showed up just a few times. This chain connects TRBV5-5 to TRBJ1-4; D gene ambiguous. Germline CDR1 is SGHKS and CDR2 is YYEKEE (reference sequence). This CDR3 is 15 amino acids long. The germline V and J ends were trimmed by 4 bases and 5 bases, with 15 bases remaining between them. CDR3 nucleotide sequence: TGTGCCAGCAGCCCTGGCCCCGGAGGAAATGAAAAACTGTTTTTT. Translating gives CASSPGPGGNEKLFF.

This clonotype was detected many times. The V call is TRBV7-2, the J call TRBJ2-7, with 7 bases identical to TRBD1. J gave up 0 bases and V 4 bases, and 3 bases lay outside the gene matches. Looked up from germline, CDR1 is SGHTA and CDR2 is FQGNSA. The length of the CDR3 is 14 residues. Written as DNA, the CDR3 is TGTGCCAGCAGCTCCAGACAGGGCTCCTACGAGCAGTACTTC. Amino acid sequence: CASSSRQGSYEQYF.

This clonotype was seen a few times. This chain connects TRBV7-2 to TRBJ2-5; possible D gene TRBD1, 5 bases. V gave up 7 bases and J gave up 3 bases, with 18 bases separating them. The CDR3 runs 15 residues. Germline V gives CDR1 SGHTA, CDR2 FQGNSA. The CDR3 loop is CASTILSVGEETQYF. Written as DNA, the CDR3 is TGTGCCAGCACCATCCTTAGTGTAGGGGAAGAGACCCAGTACTTC.

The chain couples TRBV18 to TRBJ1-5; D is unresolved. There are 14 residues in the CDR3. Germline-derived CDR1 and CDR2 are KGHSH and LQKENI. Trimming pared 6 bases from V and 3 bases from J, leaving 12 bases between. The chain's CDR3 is CASSAGRNNQPQHF. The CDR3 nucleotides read TGTGCCAGCTCCGCGGGTAGAAACAATCAGCCCCAGCATTTT.

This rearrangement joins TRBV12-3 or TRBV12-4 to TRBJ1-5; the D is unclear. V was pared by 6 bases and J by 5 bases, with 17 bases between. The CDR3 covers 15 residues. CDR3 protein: CASRPDGGRDQPQHF. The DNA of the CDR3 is TGTGCCAGCAGGCCCGACGGAGGGAGGGATCAGCCCCAGCATTTT.

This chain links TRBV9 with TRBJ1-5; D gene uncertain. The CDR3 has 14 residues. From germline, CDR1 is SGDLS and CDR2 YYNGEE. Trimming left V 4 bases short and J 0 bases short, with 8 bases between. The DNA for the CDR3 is TGTGCCAGCAGCAGTCAAGATAGCAATCAGCCCCAGCATTTT. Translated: CASSSQDSNQPQHF.

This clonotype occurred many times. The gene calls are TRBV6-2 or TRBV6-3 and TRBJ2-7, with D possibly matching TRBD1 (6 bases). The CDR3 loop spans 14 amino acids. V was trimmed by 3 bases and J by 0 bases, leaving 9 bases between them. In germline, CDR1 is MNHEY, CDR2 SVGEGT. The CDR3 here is CASSYPGASYEQYF. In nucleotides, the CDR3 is TGTGCCAGCAGTTATCCAGGGGCCTCCTACGAGCAGTACTTC.

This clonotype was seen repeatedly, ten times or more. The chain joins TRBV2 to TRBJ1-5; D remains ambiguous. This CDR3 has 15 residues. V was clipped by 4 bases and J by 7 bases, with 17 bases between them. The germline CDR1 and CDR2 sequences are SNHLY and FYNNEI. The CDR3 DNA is TGTGCCAGCAGTGTTGGGAATCTCGGCGGGCAGCCCCAGCATTTT. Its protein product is CASSVGNLGGQPQHF.

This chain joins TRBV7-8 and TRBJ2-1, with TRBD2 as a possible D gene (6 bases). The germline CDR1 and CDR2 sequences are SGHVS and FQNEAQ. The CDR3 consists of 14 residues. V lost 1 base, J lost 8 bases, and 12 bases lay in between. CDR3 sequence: CASSLGAWGDEQFF. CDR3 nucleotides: TGTGCCAGCAGCTTAGGGGCATGGGGGGATGAGCAGTTCTTC.

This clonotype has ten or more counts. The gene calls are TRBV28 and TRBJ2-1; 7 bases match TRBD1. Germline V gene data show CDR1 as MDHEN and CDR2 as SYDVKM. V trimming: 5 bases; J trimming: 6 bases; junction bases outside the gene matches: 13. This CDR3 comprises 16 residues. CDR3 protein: CASSRDSRSLLNEQFF. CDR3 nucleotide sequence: TGTGCCAGCAGTCGGGACAGTCGCTCCCTCCTCAATGAGCAGTTCTTC.

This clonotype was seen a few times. The CDR3 DNA reads TGTGCCAGTAGGCATAGAAGACAGGGCCCGAATCAGCCCCAGCATTTT. Translated, it gives CASRHRRQGPNQPQHF. This rearrangement joins TRBV19 to TRBJ1-5; 7 bases agree with TRBD1. CDR1 and CDR2 (germline): LNHDA, SQIVND (reference sequence). Trimming removed 6 bases from V and 4 bases from J; junction bases left unmatched: 12. This CDR3 is 16 amino acids long.

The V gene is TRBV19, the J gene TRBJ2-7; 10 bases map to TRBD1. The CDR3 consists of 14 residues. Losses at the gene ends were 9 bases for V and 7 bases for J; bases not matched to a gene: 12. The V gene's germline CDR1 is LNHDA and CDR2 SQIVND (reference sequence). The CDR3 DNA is TGTGCCAGCGGCATCAAGGGACAGGGGAGGGAGCAGTACTTC. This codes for CASGIKGQGREQYF.

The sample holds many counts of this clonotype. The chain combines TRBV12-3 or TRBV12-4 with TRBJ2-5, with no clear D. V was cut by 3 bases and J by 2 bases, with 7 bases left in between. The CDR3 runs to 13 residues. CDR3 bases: TGTGCCAGCAGTTTTAGGCGGCAAGAGACCCAGTACTTC. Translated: CASSFRRQETQYF.

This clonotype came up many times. For the CDR3, the DNA is TGTGCCAGCTCACTGGGACAGGGAGGAGAGACCCAGTACTTC. It yields the protein CASSLGQGGETQYF. The chain employs TRBV11-2 and TRBJ2-5; 9 bases map to TRBD1. V lost 8 bases, J lost 4 bases, and 8 bases stayed unmatched. The CDR3 sequence is 14 residues long. Germline V lookup: CDR1 SGHAT, CDR2 FQNNGV.

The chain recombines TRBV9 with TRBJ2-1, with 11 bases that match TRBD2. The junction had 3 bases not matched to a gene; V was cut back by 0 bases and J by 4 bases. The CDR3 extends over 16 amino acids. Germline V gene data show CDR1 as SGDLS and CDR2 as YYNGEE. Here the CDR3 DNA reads TGTGCCAGCAGCGTAGTAGGGACTAGCGGTTACAATGAGCAGTTCTTC. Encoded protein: CASSVVGTSGYNEQFF.

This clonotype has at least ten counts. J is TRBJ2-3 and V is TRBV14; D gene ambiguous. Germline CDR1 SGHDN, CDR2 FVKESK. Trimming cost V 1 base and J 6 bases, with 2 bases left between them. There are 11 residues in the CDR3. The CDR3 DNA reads TGTGCCAGCAGCCAAGCGGATACGCAGTATTTT. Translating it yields CASSQADTQYF.

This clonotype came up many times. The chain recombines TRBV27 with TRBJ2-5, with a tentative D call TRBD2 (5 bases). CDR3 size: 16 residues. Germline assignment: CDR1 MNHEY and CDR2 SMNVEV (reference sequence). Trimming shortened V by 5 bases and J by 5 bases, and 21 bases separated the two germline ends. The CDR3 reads CASSPFKDSTGETQYF. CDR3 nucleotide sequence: TGTGCCAGCAGTCCATTCAAGGACTCTACCGGGGAGACCCAGTACTTC.

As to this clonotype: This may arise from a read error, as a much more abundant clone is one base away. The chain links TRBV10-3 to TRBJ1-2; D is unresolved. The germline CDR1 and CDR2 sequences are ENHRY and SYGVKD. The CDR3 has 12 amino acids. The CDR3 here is CATSEEGRGYTF. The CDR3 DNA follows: TGTGCCACCAGTGAGGAGGGAAGGGGCTACACCTTC.

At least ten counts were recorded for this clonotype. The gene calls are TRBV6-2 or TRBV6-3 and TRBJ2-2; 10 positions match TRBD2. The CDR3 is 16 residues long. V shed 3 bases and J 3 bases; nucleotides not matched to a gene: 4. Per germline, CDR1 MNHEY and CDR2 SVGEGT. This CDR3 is CASSYGAGGDTGELFF. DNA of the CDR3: TGTGCCAGCAGTTATGGAGCGGGAGGGGACACCGGGGAGCTGTTTTTT.

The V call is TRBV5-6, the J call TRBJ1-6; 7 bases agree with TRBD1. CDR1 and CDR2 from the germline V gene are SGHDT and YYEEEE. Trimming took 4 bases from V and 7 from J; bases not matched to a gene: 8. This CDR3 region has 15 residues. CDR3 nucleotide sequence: TGTGCCAGCAGCCCGAGGGACAGAGAAAATTCACCCCTCCACTTT. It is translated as CASSPRDRENSPLHF.

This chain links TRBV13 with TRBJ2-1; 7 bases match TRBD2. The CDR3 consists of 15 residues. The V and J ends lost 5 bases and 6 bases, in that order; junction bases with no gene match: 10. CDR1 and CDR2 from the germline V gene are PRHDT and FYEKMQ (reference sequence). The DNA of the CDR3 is TGTGCCAGCAGCACCAGACTAGCAAACTCCAATGAGCAGTTCTTC. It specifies CASSTRLANSNEQFF.

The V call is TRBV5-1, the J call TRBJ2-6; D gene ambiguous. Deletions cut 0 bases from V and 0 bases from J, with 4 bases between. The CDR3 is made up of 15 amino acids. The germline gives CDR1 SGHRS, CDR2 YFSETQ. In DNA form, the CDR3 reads TGCGCCAGCAGCTTGGATGTCTCTGGGGCCAACGTCCTGACTTTC. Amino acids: CASSLDVSGANVLTF.